What follows describes a single T cell receptor (beta chain). This record comes from a study of blood T cell repertoires in COVID-19. Study-level information: Symptom resolution, clearance, or two negative PCRs marked the recovered donors of Cohort 3. Sample material is recorded as cDNA or gDNA derived from T cells, B-cell-depleted T cells, or PBMCs.

The age range of participants was about 18 to 90 years, with residence in about 25 US areas. Deletions cut 7 bases from V and 6 bases from J, with 16 bases between. This CDR3 region has 14 residues. Germline V gene sequence: CDR1 MDHEN, CDR2 SYDVKM. Per the authors' pipeline: Estimates of nucleated cell counts were drawn from the amplification of reference gene primers. Assay: immunoSEQ multiplex PCR; the TCRdb copy retains only in-frame clones and omits some. V and J calls plus clone size are reproduced from that table; the DNA served to infer D and trimming. The repertoire holds about 210,000 clones, with around 86% as singletons.

The sample consisted of PBMCs or T cells enriched from blood (not recorded which). This chain uses TRBV28 with TRBJ1-5, with D possibly matching TRBD1 (6 bases). This receptor was taken from a man under 40 in a cohort exposed to, infected with or recovered from COVID-19 (not recorded which). CDR3 sequence (DNA): TGTGCCAGCACTCCCAGGGGCGGTTTTCAGCCCCAGCATTTT. Its protein product is CASTPRGGFQPQHF. The variable domain in full, with the rest retrieved from reference TRBV28 and TRBJ1-5, is DVKVTQSSRYLVKRTGEKVFLECVQDMDHENMFWYRQDPGLGLRLIYFSYDVKMKEKGDIPEGYSVSREKKERFSLILESASTNQTSMYLCASTPRGGFQPQHFGDGTRLSIL.